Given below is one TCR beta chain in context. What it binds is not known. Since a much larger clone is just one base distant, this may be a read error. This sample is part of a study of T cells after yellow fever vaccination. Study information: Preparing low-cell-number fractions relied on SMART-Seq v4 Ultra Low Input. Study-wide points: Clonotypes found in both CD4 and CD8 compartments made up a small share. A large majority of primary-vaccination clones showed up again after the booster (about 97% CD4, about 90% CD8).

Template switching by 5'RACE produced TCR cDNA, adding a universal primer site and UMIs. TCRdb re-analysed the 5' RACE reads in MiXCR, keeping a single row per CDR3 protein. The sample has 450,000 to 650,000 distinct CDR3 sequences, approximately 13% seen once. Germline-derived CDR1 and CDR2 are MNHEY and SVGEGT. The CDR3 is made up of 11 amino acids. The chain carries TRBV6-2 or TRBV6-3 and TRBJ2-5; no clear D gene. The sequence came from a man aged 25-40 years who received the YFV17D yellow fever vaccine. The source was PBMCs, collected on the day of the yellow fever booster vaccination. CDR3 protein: CASSYSETKYF. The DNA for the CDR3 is TGTGCCAGCAGTTACTCGGAGACCAAGTACTTC.